One T cell receptor beta chain is described in this entry. This clone was seen a handful of times. Its antigen has not been determined. No clone much larger than this one lies a single base away; base qualities are absent. The data were obtained in a study of shared T cell receptors in the human thymus (dated by TCRdb to the early 2020s). Context from the whole study: The study examined how self-reactive, shared T-cell receptor alpha chains are generated in the human thymus.

Library method: the immunoSEQ multiplex PCR assay. TCRdb carries this immuneACCESS record with in-frame sequences only. Its versions omit some clonotypes, under half of them owing to an unresolved V gene in the studies checked, with the rest unexplained. This sample has just under 550,000 clones in its table, and around 82% of those were observed once. The ten largest clones capture around 0.012% of the sample. Measured from the cysteine to the phenylalanine, the CDR3 is 15 residues long. Only the CDR3 DNA stays, 45 bases, in frame from base 1. The CDR1 and CDR2 encoded by the germline V gene are SGHDT and YYEEEE. Ends trimmed: V by 3 bases, J by 3 bases; bases unmatched to a gene: 7. Separately, the same data were catalogued under a study of human thymus T cells. Taken from the second paper: Donors were immunologically healthy infants undergoing open corrective cardiac surgery for congenital heart defects in Finland. The thymus tissue came from surgical resects taken out during corrective cardiac surgery. Biased V and J gene segment usage appeared to be present in both thymic and peripheral blood repertoires. The related research reported highly overlapping thymic TCR repertoires among unrelated individuals. The study described the TCR alpha and beta repertoires in about eight infant thymus samples and a handful of matching peripheral blood samples. The cohort included several male and a couple of female infants, with donor ages spanning 7 to 244 days. Thymocytes were mechanically released from the tissue and were stored as pellets of roughly 9-30 million cells at -70 degrees C. Genomic DNA was extracted from frozen cell pellets with a QIAsymphony instrument. The immunoSEQ multiplex PCR assay was used to amplify the TCRB and TCRAD loci from a standardized amount of quality-controlled genomic DNA. The V(D)J region was spanned by amplicons of a length sufficient to cover the CDR3 and to identify V and J genes. The commercial immunoSEQ service was used to sequence amplicons on an Illumina platform. Primer bias and sequencing errors were corrected as previously described, and TCRAD and TCRB definitions were based on the IMGT database. The repertoires were analysed using immunoSEQ Analyzer 3.0 and VDJTools for basic statistics, V/J segment usage, diversity estimates, rarefaction and pairwise overlap. Chao1, ChaoE, Efron-Thisted, Shannon and inverse Simpson indices were used to estimate diversity, which was also estimated on datasets down-sampled to the smallest sample. Repertoire overlap was assessed by strict matching of CDR3 nucleotide sequence, V gene and J gene, and clustering was done by Jaccard-based multidimensional scaling. On average, approximately 790,000 unique TCRB clonotypes were obtained from thymus samples, compared with approximately 80,000 from blood samples.

The V gene is TRBV5-6 and the J gene is TRBJ2-7; 9 central bases correspond to TRBD1. Sequencing was done on a sample of thymocytes. The TCR originated in a boy younger than two with a congenital heart defect. Donor details come from another sample of the same person, matched by shared clones. CDR3 protein: CASSSGTGRHYEQYF. The DNA sequence is TGTGCCAGCAGCTCCGGGACAGGGAGGCACTACGAGCAGTACTTC.